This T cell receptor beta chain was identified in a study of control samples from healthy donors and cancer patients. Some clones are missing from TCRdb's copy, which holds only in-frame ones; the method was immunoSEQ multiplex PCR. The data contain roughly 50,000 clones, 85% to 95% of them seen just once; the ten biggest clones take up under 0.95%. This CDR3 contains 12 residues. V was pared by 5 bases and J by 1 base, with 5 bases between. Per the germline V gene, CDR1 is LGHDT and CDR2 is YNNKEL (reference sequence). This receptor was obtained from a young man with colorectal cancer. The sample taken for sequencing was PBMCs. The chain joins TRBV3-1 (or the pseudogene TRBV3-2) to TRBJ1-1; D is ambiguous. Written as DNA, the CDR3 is TGTGCCAGCAGCGTATCGAACACTGAAGCTTTCTTT. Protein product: CASSVSNTEAFF.